This record concerns one T cell receptor (beta chain) sequence. This specimen comes from a study of blood T cell repertoires in COVID-19. In the original analysis: Estimation of nucleated cell counts was performed using reference gene primer amplification. Produced via immunoSEQ multiplex PCR; TCRdb's table is partial and in-frame only. For V, J and clone size, that table is used; D and trimming come from the DNA. The table lists about 360,000 clones, around four fifths of them singletons. Sequencing was performed on peripheral blood. This clonotype was obtained from a man aged 25-45 years with active or convalescent COVID-19.

CDR3 DNA sequence: TGTGCCAGCAGCGCCCGCCCCGGGACTAGAACCTACGAGCAGTACTTC. As protein: CASSARPGTRTYEQYF. The V call is TRBV9, the J call TRBJ2-7; 8 bases are a match to TRBD2. The CDR3 sequence is 16 residues long. From germline, CDR1 is SGDLS and CDR2 YYNGEE. V trimming: 3 bases; J trimming: 2 bases; junction bases outside the gene matches: 10.